The 19 T cell receptor beta chains below were found in one sample sequenced in a study of T cell responses to AZD1222 COVID-19 vaccine. The assay was immunoSEQ multiplex PCR, and TCRdb's table has in-frame clones only and misses some. The sample lists approximately 100,000 clones; approximately 90% were seen once. This material consisted of peripheral blood, taken on day 0 of AZD1222 vaccination. Receptors were obtained from an adult in good health.

The V call is TRBV3-1 (or the pseudogene TRBV3-2), the J call TRBJ1-4, with D unresolved. Deletions cut 4 bases from V and 6 bases from J, with 15 bases between. This CDR3 has 15 residues. Per germline, CDR1 LGHDT and CDR2 YNNKEL (reference sequence). CDR3 in DNA: TGTGCCAGCAGCCCGTCCGGAGCCTTGGATGAAAAACTGTTTTTT. Translated: CASSPSGALDEKLFF.

This chain connects TRBV30 to TRBJ1-4; TRBD1 matches 11 bases. Per the germline V gene, CDR1 is GTSNPN and CDR2 is SVGIG (reference sequence). With V trimmed by 8 bases and J by 6 bases, 8 bases remained unmatched. The CDR3 totals 14 residues. Here the CDR3 DNA reads TGTGCCCGGGGGCTGGGACAGGGGGATGAAAAACTGTTTTTT. This codes for CARGLGQGDEKLFF. The variable domain in full, completed from reference TRBV30 and TRBJ1-4, reads SQTIHQWPATLVQPVGSPLSLECTVEGTSNPNLYWYRQAAGRGLQLLFYSVGIGQISSEVPQNLSASRPQDRQFILSSKKLLLSDSGFYLCARGLGQGDEKLFFGSGTQLSVL.

The chain is built from TRBV7-2 and TRBJ1-2; 7 bases are shared with TRBD1. The germline V gene has CDR1 SGHTA and CDR2 FQGNSA. V lost 4 bases and J lost 2; bases outside the gene matches: 10. The CDR3 consists of 16 residues. Here the CDR3 DNA reads TGTGCCAGCAGCTGGACTCGGGACAGCTCCAACTATGGCTACACCTTC. Its protein product is CASSWTRDSSNYGYTF.

This chain links TRBV11-1 with TRBJ2-7; 8 bases match TRBD1. Germline V gene data show CDR1 as SGHAT and CDR2 as FQDESV (reference sequence). V was clipped by 5 bases and J by 2 bases; unmatched bases: 11. There are 16 residues in the CDR3. In nucleotides, the CDR3 is TGTGCCAGCAGCGTATCCCGGGACAGGACTCCCTACGAGCAGTACTTC. Protein: CASSVSRDRTPYEQYF.

The rearrangement joins TRBV28 to TRBJ2-7; D perhaps matches TRBD1 (6 bases). This CDR3 contains 14 residues. V was shortened by 5 bases and J by 0 bases, with 11 bases between the two germline ends. CDR1 and CDR2 (germline): MDHEN, SYDVKM. CDR3 coding DNA: TGTGCCAGCAGTCGAGGGGGATACTCCTACGAGCAGTACTTC. Translating it yields CASSRGGYSYEQYF.

V and J are TRBV6-6 and TRBJ1-5, with 9 bases lining up with TRBD1. Germline values: CDR1 MNHNY, CDR2 SVGAGI (reference sequence). With 6 bases clipped from V and 9 bases from J, the junction kept 9 bases outside the gene matches. There are 14 residues in the CDR3. The CDR3 loop is CASRKGTGIRPQHF. The CDR3 DNA reads TGTGCCAGCAGGAAGGGGACAGGGATTAGGCCCCAGCATTTT.

This clone was seen only once. The rearrangement links TRBV7-9 to TRBJ1-4, with D perhaps matching TRBD1 (6 bases). Germline V gene lookup returns CDR1 SEHNR and CDR2 FQNEAQ (reference sequence). The CDR3 consists of 16 residues. V lost 5 bases and J 8 bases, leaving 21 bases between the germline ends. The CDR3 DNA follows: TGTGCCAGCAGCCCTCCACCAGGGGAATTAAGCGAAAAACTGTTTTTT. Translation: CASSPPPGELSEKLFF. The full variable domain, its missing parts supplied by reference TRBV7-9 and TRBJ1-4, is DTGVSQNPRHKITKRGQNVTFRCDPISEHNRLYWYRQTLGQGPEFLTYFQNEAQLEKSRLLSDRFSAERPKGSFSTLEIQRTEQGDSAMYLCASSPPPGELSEKLFFGSGTQLSVL.

The V call is TRBV20-1, the J call TRBJ1-2; 7 nucleotides match TRBD1. CDR1 and CDR2 from the germline V gene are DFQATT and SNEGSKA (reference sequence). The CDR3 contains 14 residues. V lost 3 bases and J lost 4; bases outside the gene matches: 8. CDR3 nucleotide sequence: TGCAGTGCTAGTAGGGGACAGACTACCTATGGCTACACCTTC. Protein: CSASRGQTTYGYTF.

The chain joins TRBV30 to TRBJ1-4, with 7 bases matching TRBD1. There are 13 residues in the CDR3. V was pared by 5 bases and J by 3 bases, with 3 bases of the junction left unmatched. In germline, CDR1 is GTSNPN, CDR2 SVGIG (reference sequence). The CDR3 spells CAWDQGANEKLFF. CDR3 bases: TGTGCCTGGGACCAGGGGGCTAATGAAAAACTGTTTTTT.

The V gene is TRBV5-1, the J gene TRBJ1-1; a weak D match, TRBD1 (5 bases). CDR1 and CDR2 (germline): SGHRS, YFSETQ. V gave up 1 base and J gave up 8 bases, with 15 bases separating them. This CDR3 has 14 amino acids. CDR3 sequence (DNA): TGCGCCAGCAGCTTGACAGGAGGGGTCCGCGAAGCTTTCTTT. This codes for CASSLTGGVREAFF.

This chain joins TRBV20-1 and TRBJ2-1; 7 positions agree with TRBD1. The junction had 6 bases not matched to a gene; V was cut back by 3 bases and J by 7 bases. The CDR3 extends over 13 amino acids. CDR1 is DFQATT and CDR2 is SNEGSKA in the germline V gene (reference sequence). The CDR3 protein is CSASGQVRNEQFF. CDR3 DNA sequence: TGCAGTGCTAGTGGACAGGTTAGAAATGAGCAGTTCTTC.

The genes are TRBV5-1 and TRBJ2-7; possibly TRBD1 for D (5 bases). CDR3 length equals 14 residues. V lost 4 bases, J lost 1 base, and 12 bases lay in between. Germline loops: CDR1 SGHRS, CDR2 YFSETQ. The DNA for the CDR3 is TGCGCCAGCAGCCTGCGTGACAGATCCTACGAGCAGTACTTC. It specifies CASSLRDRSYEQYF.

The chain employs TRBV6-5 and TRBJ1-3; D possibly corresponds to TRBD1 (6 bases). The V end was cut by 2 bases, the J end by 1 base, with 9 bases between. CDR3 size: 15 residues. Germline values: CDR1 MNHEY, CDR2 SVGAGI. Written as DNA, the CDR3 is TGTGCCAGCAGTTACGAGGGGGTGTCTGGAAACACCATATATTTT. Protein product: CASSYEGVSGNTIYF.

V gene TRBV30 combines with J gene TRBJ2-7; TRBD1 might be the D (6 bases). Germline V lookup: CDR1 GTSNPN, CDR2 SVGIG (reference sequence). The CDR3 loop spans 15 amino acids. V lost 3 bases to trimming and J lost 0 bases, with 15 bases between them. The chain's CDR3 is CAWRRIQGTSYEQYF. CDR3 coding DNA: TGTGCCTGGAGGCGCATTCAGGGGACCTCCTACGAGCAGTACTTC. The full variable domain, in which reference TRBV30 and TRBJ2-7 provide the parts outside the CDR3, is SQTIHQWPATLVQPVGSPLSLECTVEGTSNPNLYWYRQAAGRGLQLLFYSVGIGQISSEVPQNLSASRPQDRQFILSSKKLLLSDSGFYLCAWRRIQGTSYEQYFGPGTRLTVT.

J is TRBJ1-2 and V is TRBV6-5; D possibly corresponds to TRBD1 (5 bases). Looked up from germline, CDR1 is MNHEY and CDR2 is SVGAGI. Trimming stripped 6 bases from V and 1 base from J, with 9 bases between. The CDR3 has 13 residues. In DNA form, the CDR3 reads TGTGCCAGCAGCCCACAGGATAACTATGGCTACACCTTC. Translation gives CASSPQDNYGYTF.

This chain uses TRBV19 with TRBJ1-2; D remains unclear. V was clipped by 1 base and J by 8 bases, with 14 bases between them. This CDR3 spans 14 amino acids. Looked up from germline, CDR1 is LNHDA and CDR2 is SQIVND (reference sequence). The CDR3 nucleotides read TGTGCCAGTAGTATAGGCCCCCCGTCGGACGGCTACACCTTC. It is translated as CASSIGPPSDGYTF.

The chain links TRBV18 to TRBJ2-7; possibly TRBD1 for D (5 bases). V dropped 3 bases and J dropped 7 bases, with 7 bases sitting between them. This CDR3 is 11 amino acids long. Per germline, CDR1 KGHSH and CDR2 LQKENI. This chain's CDR3 is CASSPRVEQYF. The CDR3 DNA reads as TGTGCCAGCTCACCCAGGGTTGAGCAGTACTTC.

The V gene is TRBV5-5, the J gene TRBJ1-2; unclear D gene. Germline CDR1 and CDR2: SGHKS and YYEKEE (reference sequence). This CDR3 comprises 13 residues. Trimming cost V 0 bases and J 4 bases, with 7 bases left between them. CDR3: CASSLDTFYGYTF. In DNA, the CDR3 is TGTGCCAGCAGCTTGGACACGTTCTATGGCTACACCTTC.

In DNA form, the CDR3 reads TGTGCCAGCAGCTTCATTAACTATGGCTACACCTTC. Translating gives CASSFINYGYTF. The rearrangement links TRBV12-3 or TRBV12-4 to TRBJ1-2; D unresolved. With 6 bases removed from V and 1 base from J, the gap between germline ends came to 6 bases. The CDR3 is 12 amino acids.